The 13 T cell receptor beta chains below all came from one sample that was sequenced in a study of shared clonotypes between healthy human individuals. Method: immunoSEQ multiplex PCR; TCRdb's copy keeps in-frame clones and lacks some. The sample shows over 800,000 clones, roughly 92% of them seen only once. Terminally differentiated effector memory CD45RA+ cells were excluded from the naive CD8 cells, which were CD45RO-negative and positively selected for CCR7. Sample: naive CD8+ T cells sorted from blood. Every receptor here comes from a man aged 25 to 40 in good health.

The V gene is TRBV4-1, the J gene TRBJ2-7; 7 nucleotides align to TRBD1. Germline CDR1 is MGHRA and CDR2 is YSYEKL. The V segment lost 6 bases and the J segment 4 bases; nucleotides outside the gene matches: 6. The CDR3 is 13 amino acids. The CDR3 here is CASSEGGPYEQYF. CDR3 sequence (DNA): TGCGCCAGCAGTGAAGGGGGCCCTTACGAGCAGTACTTC.

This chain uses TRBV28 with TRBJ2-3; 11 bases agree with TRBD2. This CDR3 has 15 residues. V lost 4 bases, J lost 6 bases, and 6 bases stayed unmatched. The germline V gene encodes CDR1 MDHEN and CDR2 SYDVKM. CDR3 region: CASSWATSGVDTQYF. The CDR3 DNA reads TGTGCCAGCAGTTGGGCGACTAGCGGGGTGGATACGCAGTATTTT.

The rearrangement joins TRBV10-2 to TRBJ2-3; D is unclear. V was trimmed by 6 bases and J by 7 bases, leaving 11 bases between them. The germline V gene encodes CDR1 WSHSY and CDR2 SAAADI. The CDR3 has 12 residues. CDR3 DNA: TGCGCCAGCAGGGGGATTAGTAATACGCAGTATTTT. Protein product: CASRGISNTQYF.

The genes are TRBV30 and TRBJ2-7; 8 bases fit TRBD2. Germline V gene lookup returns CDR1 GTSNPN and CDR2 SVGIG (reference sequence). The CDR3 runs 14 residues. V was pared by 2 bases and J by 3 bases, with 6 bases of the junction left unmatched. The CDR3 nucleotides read TGTGCCTGGAGTCATGGAGCGGGAGTCTACGAGCAGTACTTC. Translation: CAWSHGAGVYEQYF. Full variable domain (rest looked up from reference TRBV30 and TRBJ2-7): SQTIHQWPATLVQPVGSPLSLECTVEGTSNPNLYWYRQAAGRGLQLLFYSVGIGQISSEVPQNLSASRPQDRQFILSSKKLLLSDSGFYLCAWSHGAGVYEQYFGPGTRLTVT.

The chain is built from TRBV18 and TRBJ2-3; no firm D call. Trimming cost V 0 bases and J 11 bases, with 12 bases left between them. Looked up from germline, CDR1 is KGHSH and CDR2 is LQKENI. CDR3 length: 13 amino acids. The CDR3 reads CASSPPESRKQYF. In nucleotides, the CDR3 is TGTGCCAGCTCACCACCGGAATCTAGAAAGCAGTATTTT.

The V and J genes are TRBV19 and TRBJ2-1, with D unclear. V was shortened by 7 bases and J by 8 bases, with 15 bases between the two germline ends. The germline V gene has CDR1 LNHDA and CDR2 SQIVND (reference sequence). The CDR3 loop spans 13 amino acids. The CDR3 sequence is CASKRSSGDEQFF. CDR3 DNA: TGTGCCAGTAAGAGGTCAAGTGGGGATGAGCAGTTCTTC.

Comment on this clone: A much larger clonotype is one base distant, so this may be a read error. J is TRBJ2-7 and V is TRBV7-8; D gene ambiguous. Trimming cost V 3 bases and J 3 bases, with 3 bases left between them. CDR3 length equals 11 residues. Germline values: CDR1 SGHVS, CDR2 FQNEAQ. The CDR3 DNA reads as TGTGCCAGCAGCTTCAACTACGAGCAGTACTTC. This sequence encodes CASSFNYEQYF.

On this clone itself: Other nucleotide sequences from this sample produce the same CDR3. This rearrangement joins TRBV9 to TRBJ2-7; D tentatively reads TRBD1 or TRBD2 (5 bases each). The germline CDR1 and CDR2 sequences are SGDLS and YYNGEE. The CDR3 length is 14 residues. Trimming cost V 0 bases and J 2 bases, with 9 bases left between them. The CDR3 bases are TGTGCCAGCAGCGTAGAGGGGAGTGCCTACGAGCAGTACTTC. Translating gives CASSVEGSAYEQYF.

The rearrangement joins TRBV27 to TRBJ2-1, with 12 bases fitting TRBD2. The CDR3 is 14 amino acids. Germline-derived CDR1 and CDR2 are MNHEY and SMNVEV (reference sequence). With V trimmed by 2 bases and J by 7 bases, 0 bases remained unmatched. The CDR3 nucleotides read TGTGCCAGCAGTTTAACTAGCGGGAGGAATGAGCAGTTCTTC. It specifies CASSLTSGRNEQFF.

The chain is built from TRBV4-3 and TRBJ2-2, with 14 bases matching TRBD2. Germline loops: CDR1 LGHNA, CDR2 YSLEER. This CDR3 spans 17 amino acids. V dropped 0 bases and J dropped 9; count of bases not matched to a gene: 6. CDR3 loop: CASSQDETSGRVRELFF. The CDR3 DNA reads TGCGCCAGCAGCCAAGATGAGACTAGCGGGAGGGTAAGGGAGCTGTTTTTT.

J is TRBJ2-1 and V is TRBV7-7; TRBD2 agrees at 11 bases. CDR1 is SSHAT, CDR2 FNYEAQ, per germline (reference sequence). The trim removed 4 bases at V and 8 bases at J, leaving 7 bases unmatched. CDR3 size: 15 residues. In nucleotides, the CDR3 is TGTGCCAGCAGCTCATCTAGCGGGAGGCTGGATGAGCAGTTCTTC. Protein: CASSSSSGRLDEQFF.

The DNA for the CDR3 is TGCAGCGTGTCCCCAGTTTCAACTAATGAAAAACTGTTTTTT. Encoded protein: CSVSPVSTNEKLFF. The rearrangement links TRBV29-1 to TRBJ1-4; D is uncertain. The CDR3 extends over 14 amino acids. V was clipped by 6 bases and J by 0 bases, with 11 bases between them. The germline CDR1 and CDR2 sequences are SQVTM and ANQGSEA.

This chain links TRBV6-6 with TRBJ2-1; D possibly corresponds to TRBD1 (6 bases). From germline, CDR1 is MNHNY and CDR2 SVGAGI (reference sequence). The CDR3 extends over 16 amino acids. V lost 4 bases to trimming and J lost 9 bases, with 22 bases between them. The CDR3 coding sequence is TGTGCCAGCAGTTTTTCCAGCGACCCAGGGGTGCGTGAGCAGTTCTTC. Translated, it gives CASSFSSDPGVREQFF.